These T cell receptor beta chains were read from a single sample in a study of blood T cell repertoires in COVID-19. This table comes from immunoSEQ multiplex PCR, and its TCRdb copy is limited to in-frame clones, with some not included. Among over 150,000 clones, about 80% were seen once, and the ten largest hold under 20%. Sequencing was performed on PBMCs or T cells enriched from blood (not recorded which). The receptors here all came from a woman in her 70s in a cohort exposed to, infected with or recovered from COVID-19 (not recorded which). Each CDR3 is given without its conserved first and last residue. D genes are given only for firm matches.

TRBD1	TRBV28	ASSETGGNTEAF
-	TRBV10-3	AISVSGADREAF
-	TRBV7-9	APTGNLTNTGELF
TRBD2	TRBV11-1	ASSLGTSRSTDTQY
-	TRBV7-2	ASSLYREAF
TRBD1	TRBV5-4	ASSSKQGATDTQY
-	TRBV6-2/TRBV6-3	ASSYGAATGYGYT
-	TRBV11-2	ASSLGLSGSPLH
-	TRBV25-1	ASSLRTEAF
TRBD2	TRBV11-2	ASSPPSGSYEQY
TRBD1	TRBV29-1	SVRTGVEQF